Listed here is a single TCR beta chain. Antigen unknown. The record originates from a study of T-cell memory formation after mild COVID-19. Study-wide findings and caveats: CD4+ contracting clones were mainly CM and EM; CD8+ ones, EMRA. Clones contracting day 15 to 85 were balanced CD4/CD8; later expanders leaned CD4+.

Using its own MiXCR run on the 5' RACE reads, TCRdb lists one record per CDR3 protein. The data show roughly 130,000 distinct CDR3 sequences, about 6% seen once. The sample consisted of PBMCs or a T cell subset sorted from them (not recorded which). The TCR was taken from an adult woman who had mild COVID-19 (a few samples of this study predate the infection). Cell type and time point are not known.

The CDR3 protein is CSARPDSYNTEAFF. CDR3 DNA: TGCAGTGCTAGACCCGACAGTTATAACACTGAAGCTTTCTTT. The gene calls are TRBV20-1 and TRBJ1-1; TRBD1 is a possible D gene (5 bases). Trimming shortened V by 2 bases and J by 2 bases, and 12 bases separated the two germline ends. Germline V gene sequence: CDR1 DFQATT, CDR2 SNEGSKA (reference sequence). The CDR3 loop spans 14 amino acids.